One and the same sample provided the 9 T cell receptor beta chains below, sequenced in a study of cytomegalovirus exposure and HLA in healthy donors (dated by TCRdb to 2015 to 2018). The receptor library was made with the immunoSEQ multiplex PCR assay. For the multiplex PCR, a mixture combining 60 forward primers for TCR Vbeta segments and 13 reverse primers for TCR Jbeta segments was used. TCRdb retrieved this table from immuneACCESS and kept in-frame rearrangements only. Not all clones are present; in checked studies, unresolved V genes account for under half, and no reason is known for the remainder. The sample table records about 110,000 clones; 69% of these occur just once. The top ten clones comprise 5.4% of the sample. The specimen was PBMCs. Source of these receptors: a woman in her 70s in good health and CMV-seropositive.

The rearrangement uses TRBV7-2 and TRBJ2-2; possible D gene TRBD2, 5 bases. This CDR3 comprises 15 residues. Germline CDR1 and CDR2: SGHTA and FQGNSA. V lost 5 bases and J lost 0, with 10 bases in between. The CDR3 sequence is CASSPPGTNTGELFF. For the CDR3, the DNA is TGTGCCAGCAGCCCCCCCGGGACGAACACCGGGGAGCTGTTTTTT. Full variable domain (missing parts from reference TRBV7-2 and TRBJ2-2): GAGVSQSPSNKVTEKGKDVELRCDPISGHTALYWYRQSLGQGLEFLIYFQGNSAPDKSGLPSDRFSAERTGGSVSTLTIQRTQQEDSAVYLCASSPPGTNTGELFFGEGSRLTVL.

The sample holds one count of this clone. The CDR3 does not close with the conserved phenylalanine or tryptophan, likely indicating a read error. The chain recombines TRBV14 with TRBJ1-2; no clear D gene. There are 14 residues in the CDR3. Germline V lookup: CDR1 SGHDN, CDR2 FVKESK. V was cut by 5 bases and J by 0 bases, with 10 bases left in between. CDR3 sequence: CASSSSAPNYGYTS. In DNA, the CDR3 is TGTGCCAGCAGCTCCTCCGCCCCTAACTATGGCTACACCTCC.

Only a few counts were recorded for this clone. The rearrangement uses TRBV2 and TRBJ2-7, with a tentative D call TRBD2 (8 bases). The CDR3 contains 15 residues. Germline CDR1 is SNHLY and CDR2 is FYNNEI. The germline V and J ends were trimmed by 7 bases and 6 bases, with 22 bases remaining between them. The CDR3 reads CASTDPGGGRVEQYF. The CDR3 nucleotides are TGTGCCAGCACTGACCCGGGAGGGGGCAGGGTCGAGCAGTACTTC.

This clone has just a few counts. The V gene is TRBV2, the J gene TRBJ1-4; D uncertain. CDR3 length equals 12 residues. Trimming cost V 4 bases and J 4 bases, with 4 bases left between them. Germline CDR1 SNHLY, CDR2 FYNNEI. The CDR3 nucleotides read TGTGCCAGCAGTGCTCTTAATGAAAAACTGTTTTTT. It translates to CASSALNEKLFF. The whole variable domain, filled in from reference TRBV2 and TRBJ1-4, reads EPEVTQTPSHQVTQMGQEVILRCVPISNHLYFYWYRQILGQKVEFLVSFYNNEISEKSEIFDDQFSVERPDGSNFTLKIRSTKLEDSAMYFCASSALNEKLFFGSGTQLSVL.

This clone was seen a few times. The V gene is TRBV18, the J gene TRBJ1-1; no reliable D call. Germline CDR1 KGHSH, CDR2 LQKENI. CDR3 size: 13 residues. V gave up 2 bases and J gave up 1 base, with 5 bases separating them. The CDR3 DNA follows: TGTGCCAGCTCACCAAGACAGAACACTGAAGCTTTCTTT. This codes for CASSPRQNTEAFF.

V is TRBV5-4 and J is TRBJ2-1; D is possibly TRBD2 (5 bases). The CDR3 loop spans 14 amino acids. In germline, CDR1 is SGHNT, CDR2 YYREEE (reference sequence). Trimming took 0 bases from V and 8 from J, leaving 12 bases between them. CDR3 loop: CASSLAGLIDEQFF. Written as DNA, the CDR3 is TGTGCCAGCAGCTTGGCCGGACTTATCGATGAGCAGTTCTTC.

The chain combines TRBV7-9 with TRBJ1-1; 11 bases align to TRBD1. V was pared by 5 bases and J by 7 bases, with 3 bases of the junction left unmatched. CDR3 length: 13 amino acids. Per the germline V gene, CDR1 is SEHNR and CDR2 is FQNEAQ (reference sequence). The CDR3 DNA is TGTGCCAGCAGCCAAGGGACAGGGGGTGAAGCTTTCTTT. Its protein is CASSQGTGGEAFF.

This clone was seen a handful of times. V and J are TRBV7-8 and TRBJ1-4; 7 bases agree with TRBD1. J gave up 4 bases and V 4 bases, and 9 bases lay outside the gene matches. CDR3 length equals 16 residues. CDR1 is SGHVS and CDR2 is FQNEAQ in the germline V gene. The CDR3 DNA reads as TGTGCCAGCAGCTCGGACAGGTGGAGGGTTAATGAAAAACTGTTTTTT. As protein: CASSSDRWRVNEKLFF.

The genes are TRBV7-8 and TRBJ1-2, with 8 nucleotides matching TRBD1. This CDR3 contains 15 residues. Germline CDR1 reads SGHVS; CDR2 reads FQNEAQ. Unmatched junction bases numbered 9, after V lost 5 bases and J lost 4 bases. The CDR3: CASSPDRGGGYGYTF. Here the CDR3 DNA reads TGTGCCAGCAGCCCTGACAGGGGAGGAGGCTATGGCTACACCTTC.